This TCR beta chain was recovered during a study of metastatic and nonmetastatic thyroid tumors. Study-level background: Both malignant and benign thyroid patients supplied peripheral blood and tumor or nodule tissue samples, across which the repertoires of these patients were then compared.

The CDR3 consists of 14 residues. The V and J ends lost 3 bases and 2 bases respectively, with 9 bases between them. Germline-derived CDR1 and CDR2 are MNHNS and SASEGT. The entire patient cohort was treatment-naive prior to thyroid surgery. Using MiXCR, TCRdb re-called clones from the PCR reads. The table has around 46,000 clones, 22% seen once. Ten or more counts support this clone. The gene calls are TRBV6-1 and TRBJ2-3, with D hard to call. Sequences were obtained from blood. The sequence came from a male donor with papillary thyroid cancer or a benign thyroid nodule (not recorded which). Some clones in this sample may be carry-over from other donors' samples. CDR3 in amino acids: CASSDWRSTDTQYF. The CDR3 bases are TGTGCCAGCAGTGATTGGCGGTCCACAGATACGCAGTATTTT.